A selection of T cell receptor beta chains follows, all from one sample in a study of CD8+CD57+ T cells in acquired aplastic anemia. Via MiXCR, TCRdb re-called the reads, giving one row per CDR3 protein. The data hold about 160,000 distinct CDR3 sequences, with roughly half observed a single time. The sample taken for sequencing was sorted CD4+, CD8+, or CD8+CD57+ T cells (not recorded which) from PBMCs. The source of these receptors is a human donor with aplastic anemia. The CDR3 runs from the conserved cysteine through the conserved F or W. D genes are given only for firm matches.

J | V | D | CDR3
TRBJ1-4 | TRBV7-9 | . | CASSVWETTNEKLFF
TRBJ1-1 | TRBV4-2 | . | CASSPARTRVGTEAFF
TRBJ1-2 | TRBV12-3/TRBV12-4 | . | CASSLGTIANYGYTF
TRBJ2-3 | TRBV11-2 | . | CASSFSQASTDTQYF
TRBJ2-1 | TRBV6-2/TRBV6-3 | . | CASSYSQSVSFNEQFF
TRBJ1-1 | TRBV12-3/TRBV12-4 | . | CASSLGGNTEAFF
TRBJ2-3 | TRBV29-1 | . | CSVGAGMRTDTQYF
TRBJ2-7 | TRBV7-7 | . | CASSTNQGDEQYF
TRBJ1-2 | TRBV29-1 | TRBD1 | CSVGVAGGYGYTF
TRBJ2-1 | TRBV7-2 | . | CASSLAYDSYEQFF
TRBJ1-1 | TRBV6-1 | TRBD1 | CASSGYRGGTEAFF
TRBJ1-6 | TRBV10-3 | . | CAISEFRGDSPLHF
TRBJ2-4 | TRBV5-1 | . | CASSLGQDRRDIQYF
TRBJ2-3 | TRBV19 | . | CATRQGTMPSNTQYF
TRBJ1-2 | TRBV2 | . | CASMSEASFGYTF
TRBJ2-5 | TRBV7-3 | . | CASSPDQGSQETQYF
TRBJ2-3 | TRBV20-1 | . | CSARDSLSTDTQYF
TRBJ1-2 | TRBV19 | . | CASSNRGSHGYTF
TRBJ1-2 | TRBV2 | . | CASVGGAIGYTF
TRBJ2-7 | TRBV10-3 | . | CAISPPFREQYF
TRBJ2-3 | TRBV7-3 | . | CASSPSGASTDTQYF
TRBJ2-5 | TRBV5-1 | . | CASSLTEGETQYF
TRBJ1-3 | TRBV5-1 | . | CASSLRPGVPSGNTIYF
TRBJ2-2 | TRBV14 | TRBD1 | CASSPGQGFSGELFF
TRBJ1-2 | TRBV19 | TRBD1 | CASRSRDRANYGYTF
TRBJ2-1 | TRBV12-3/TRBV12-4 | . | CASSPAGSSYNEQFF
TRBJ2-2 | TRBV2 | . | CASSEMSSGELFF
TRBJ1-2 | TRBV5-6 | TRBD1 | CASSRWDRNYGYTF
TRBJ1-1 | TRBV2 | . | CASILTGLPEAFF
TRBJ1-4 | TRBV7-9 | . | CASSLESGSPTNEKLFF
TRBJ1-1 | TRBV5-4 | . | CASSLRGGHTEAFF
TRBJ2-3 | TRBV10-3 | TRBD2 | CAIATSGGLSTDTQYF
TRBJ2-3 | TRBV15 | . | CATSRDRGRSSTDTQYF
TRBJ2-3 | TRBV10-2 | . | CASSESWRTSTDTQYF
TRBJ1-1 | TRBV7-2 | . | CASSFVTEAFF
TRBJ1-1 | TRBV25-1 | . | CASIPDKNTEAFF
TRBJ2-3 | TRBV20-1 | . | CSAFGAGREDTQYF
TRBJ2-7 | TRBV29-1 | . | CSVGEGLRYEQYF
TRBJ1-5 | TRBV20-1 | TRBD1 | CSARVGGTGYSNQPQHF
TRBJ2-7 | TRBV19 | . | CASGIYSGSYEQYF
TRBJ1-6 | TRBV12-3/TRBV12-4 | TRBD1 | CASRSGQYNSPLHF
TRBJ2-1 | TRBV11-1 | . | CASSLSPGEEQFF
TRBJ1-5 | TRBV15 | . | CATSRGGDARNQPQHF
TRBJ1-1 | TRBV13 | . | CASSLGVKNTEAFF
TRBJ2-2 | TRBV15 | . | CATSRVGTGNTGELFF
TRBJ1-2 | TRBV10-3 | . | CAISDGRRDGYTF
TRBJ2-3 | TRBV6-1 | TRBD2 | CASSRDGLGTDTQYF
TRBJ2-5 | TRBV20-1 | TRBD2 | CSARDNSGGALETQYF
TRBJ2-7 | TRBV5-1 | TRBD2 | CASRPLLAGAGEQYF
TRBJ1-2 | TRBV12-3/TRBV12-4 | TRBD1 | CASSSGTGTRGYTF
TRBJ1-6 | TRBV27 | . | CASTPSRGWSPLHF
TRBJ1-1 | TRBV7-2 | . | CASSRGNTEAFF
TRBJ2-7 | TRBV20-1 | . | CSARLVDRHEQYF
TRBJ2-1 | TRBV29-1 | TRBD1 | CSVRGQGTYNEQFF
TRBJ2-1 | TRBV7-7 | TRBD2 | CASSLRETSGGAGEQFF